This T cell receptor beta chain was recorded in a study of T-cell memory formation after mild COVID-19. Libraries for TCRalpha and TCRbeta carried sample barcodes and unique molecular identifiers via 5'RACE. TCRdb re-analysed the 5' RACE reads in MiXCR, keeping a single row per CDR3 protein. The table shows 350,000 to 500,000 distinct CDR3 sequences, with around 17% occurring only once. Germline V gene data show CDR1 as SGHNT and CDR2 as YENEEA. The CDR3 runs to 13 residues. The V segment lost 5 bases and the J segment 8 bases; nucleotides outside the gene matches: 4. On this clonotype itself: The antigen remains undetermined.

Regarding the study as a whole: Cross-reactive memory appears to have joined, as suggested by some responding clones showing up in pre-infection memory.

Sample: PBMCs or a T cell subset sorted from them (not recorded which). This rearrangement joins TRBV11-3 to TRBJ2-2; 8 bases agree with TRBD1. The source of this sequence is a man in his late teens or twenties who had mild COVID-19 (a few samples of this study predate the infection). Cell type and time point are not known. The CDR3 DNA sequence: TGTGCCAGCAGCATTCGGACAGGGGGGGAGCTGTTTTTT. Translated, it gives CASSIRTGGELFF.